This TCR beta chain appears in the sequencing data of a study of CD8 T cells in ankylosing spondylitis. The study, taken as a whole, reports: Reportedly, significant enrichment of disease-linked clones occurred in matched ankylosing spondylitis synovial fluid. Among TCR beta sequences, a motif of fewer than 10 highly homologous variants appeared characteristic of ankylosing spondylitis blood.

Scientists made TCR beta libraries using quantitative 5'-RACE with molecular barcodes. TCRdb reanalysed the 5' RACE reads using MiXCR and keeps one entry per CDR3 protein. In the table there are a few hundred thousand distinct CDR3 sequences, around 10% of which are singletons. Germline V gene sequence: CDR1 SGHVS, CDR2 FQNEAQ. V shed 4 bases and J shed 2 bases, with 13 bases lying between them. This CDR3 has 15 amino acids. As regards this clonotype: The target antigen is unknown.

The clonotype was recovered from a male donor with ankylosing spondylitis or in good health (not recorded which). The rearrangement links TRBV7-8 to TRBJ2-3; D is possibly TRBD1 (6 bases). Sequencing was performed on blood, either unsorted or a sorted T cell fraction (not recorded which). The chain's CDR3 is CASSSYRASTDTQYF. CDR3 nucleotide sequence: TGTGCCAGCAGCTCCTACAGGGCTTCCACAGATACGCAGTATTTT.